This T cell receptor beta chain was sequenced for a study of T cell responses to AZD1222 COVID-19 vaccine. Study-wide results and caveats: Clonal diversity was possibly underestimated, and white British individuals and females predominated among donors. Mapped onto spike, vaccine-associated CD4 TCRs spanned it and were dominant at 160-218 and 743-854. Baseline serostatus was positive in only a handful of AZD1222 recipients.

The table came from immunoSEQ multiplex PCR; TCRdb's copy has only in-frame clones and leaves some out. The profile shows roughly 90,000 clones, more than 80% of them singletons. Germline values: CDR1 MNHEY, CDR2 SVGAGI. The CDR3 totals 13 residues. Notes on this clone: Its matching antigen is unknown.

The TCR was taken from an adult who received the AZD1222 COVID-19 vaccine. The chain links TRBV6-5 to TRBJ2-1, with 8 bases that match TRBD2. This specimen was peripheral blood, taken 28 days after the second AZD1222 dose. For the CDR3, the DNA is TGTGCTATAAAAACGGGGGGGCGAGGAGAGCAGTTCTTC. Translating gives CAIKTGGRGEQFF.